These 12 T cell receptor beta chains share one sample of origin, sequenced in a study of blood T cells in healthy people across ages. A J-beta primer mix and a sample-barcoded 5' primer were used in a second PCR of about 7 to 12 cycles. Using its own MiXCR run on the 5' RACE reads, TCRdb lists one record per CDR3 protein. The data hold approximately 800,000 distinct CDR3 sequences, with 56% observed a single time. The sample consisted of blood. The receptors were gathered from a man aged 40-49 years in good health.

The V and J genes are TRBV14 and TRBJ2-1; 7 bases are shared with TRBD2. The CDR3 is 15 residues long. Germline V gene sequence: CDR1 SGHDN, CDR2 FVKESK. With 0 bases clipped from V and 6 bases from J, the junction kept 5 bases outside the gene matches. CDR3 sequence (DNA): TGTGCCAGCAGCCAAGATCTGCCTAGCGGCAATGAGCAGTTCTTC. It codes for CASSQDLPSGNEQFF. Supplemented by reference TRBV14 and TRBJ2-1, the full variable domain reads EAGVTQFPSHSVIEKGQTVTLRCDPISGHDNLYWYRRVMGKEIKFLLHFVKESKQDESGMPNNRFLAERTGGTYSTLKVQPAELEDSGVYFCASSQDLPSGNEQFFGPGTRLTVL.

CDR3 protein: CASSQGRGRANEKLFF. CDR3 sequence (DNA): TGTGCCAGCAGCCAAGGCCGGGGACGGGCTAATGAAAAACTGTTTTTT. This sequence joins TRBV11-2 and TRBJ1-4; tentatively, D is TRBD1 (5 bases). There are 16 residues in the CDR3. Germline values: CDR1 SGHAT, CDR2 FQNNGV. The V and J ends lost 5 bases and 3 bases respectively, with 16 bases between them.

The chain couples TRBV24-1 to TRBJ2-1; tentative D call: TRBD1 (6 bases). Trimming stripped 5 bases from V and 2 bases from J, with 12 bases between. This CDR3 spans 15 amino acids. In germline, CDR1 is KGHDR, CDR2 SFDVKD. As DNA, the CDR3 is TGTGCCACCAGTGTTTTACAGGGACCCTACAATGAGCAGTTCTTC. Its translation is CATSVLQGPYNEQFF.

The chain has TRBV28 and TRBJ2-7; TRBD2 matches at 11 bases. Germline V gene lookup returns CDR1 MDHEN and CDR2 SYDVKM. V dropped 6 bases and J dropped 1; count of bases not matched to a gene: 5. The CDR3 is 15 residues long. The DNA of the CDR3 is TGTGCCAGCAGAGATACTAGCGGGGGATCCTACGAGCAGTACTTC. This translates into CASRDTSGGSYEQYF.

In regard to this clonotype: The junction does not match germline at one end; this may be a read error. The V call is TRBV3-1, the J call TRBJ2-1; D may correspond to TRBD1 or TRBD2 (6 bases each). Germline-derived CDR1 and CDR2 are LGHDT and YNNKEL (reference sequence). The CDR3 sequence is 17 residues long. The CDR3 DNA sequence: TGTGCCAGCTGCCAAGAGCCGTCCCGAGGGGGGAACAATGAGCAGTTCTTC. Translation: CASCQEPSRGGNNEQFF.

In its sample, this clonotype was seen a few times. CDR3 sequence reads: CASSLGLAGGGQETQYF. The CDR3, as DNA: TGTGCCAGCAGCTTGGGACTAGCGGGAGGGGGACAAGAGACCCAGTACTTC. This chain links TRBV7-7 with TRBJ2-5; 16 bases fit TRBD2. With 3 bases clipped from V and 2 bases from J, the junction kept 3 bases outside the gene matches. CDR1 is SSHAT and CDR2 is FNYEAQ in the germline V gene (reference sequence). The CDR3 runs 17 residues.

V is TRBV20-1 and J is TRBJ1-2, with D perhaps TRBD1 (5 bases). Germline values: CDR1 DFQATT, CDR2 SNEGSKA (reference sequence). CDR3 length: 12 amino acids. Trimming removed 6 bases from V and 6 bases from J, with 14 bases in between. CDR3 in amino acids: CSAPGIGDGYTF. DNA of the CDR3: TGCAGTGCCCCGGGTATAGGGGATGGCTACACCTTC.

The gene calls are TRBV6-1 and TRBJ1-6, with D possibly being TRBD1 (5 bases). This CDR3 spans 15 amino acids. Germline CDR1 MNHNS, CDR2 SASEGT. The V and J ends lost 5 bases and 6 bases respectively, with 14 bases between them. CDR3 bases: TGTGCCAGCAGTCCGCTGGGGCCCTCTAATTCACCCCTCCACTTT. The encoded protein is CASSPLGPSNSPLHF.

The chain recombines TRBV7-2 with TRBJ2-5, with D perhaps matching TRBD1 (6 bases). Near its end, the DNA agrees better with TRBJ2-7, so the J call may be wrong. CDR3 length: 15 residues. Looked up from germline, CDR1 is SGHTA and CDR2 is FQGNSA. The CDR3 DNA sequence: TGTGCCAGCAGGTGGAACAGGGAAAGCGCCTACGAGCAGTACTTC. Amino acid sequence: CASRWNRESAYEQYF.

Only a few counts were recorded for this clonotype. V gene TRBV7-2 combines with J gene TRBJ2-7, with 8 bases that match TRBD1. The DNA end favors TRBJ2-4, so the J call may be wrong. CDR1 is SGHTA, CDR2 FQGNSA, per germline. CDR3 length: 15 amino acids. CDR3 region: CASSLAPIQGGIQYF. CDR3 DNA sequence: TGTGCCAGCAGCTTAGCCCCGATACAGGGGGGCATTCAGTACTTC.

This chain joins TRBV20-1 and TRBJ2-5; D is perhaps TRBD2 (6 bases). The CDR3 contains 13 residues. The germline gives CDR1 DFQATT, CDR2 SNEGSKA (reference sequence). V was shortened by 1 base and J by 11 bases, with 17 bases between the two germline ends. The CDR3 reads CSARAGGIGEQYF. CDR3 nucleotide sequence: TGCAGTGCTAGAGCCGGGGGTATCGGGGAGCAGTACTTC.

This chain's CDR3 is CASSYRAGGPVSEQYF. The DNA for the CDR3 is TGTGCCAGCAGTTATCGGGCGGGAGGGCCTGTCAGTGAGCAGTACTTC. The rearrangement joins TRBV6-2 or TRBV6-3 to TRBJ2-7, with 9 bases matching TRBD2. The CDR3 loop spans 16 amino acids. The germline V gene has CDR1 MNHEY and CDR2 SVGEGT. The V segment lost 3 bases and the J segment 7 bases; nucleotides outside the gene matches: 13.